This T cell receptor beta chain is drawn from a study of shared clonotypes between healthy human individuals. It was about 210 ng DNA, about 30,000 T cell genomes, that sorted-subset replicate PCRs used. Sequenced by immunoSEQ multiplex PCR; TCRdb stores in-frame clones only, minus some. The sample has 2 million to 2.5 million clones; 85% to 95% are singletons. The study's findings and limits: Genetic and exposure-history diversity was limited by the small donor number. Naive subsets usually exceeded memory subsets in estimated richness.

CDR3 length: 17 residues. V lost 5 bases to trimming and J lost 0 bases, with 16 bases between them. Per the germline V gene, CDR1 is KGHSH and CDR2 is LQKENI. With regard to this clone: Its antigen is undetermined.

The sequenced sample consisted of naive CD4+ T cells from PBMCs. Stated subset: CD45RA+ positively selected. The receptor was derived from a young man in good health. Some clones in this sample may be carry-over from other donors' samples. The chain employs TRBV18 and TRBJ2-2, with D possibly being TRBD1 (6 bases). Here the CDR3 reads CASSTRTGFPNTGELFF. CDR3 DNA: TGTGCCAGCTCAACACGTACAGGGTTCCCGAACACCGGGGAGCTGTTTTTT.